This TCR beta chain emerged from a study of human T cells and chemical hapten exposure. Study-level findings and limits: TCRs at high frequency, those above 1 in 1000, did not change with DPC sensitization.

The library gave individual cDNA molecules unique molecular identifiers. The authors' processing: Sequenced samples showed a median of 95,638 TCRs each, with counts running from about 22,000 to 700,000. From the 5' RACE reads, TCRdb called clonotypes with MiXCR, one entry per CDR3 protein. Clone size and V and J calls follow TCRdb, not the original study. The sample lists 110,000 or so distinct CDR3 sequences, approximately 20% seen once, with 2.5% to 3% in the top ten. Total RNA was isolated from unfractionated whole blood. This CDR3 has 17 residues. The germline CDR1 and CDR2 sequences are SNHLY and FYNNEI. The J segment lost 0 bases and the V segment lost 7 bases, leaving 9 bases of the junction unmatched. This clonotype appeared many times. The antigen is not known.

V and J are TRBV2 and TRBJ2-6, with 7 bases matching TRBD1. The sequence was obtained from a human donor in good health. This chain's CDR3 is CASMGTALASGANVLTF. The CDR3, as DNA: TGTGCCAGCATGGGGACAGCGCTAGCCTCTGGGGCCAACGTCCTGACTTTC.